These 32 T cell receptor beta chains originate from one sample sequenced in a study of cytomegalovirus exposure and HLA in healthy donors. PCR was performed using 60 Vbeta and 13 Jbeta primers. TCRdb's table, derived via immunoSEQ multiplex PCR, lists solely in-frame clones and lacks some. Of a few hundred thousand clones listed, around 85% are singletons. The sequencing sample was made of PBMCs. Receptors were obtained from a girl aged 2-10 years in good health and CMV-seronegative.

This CDR3 is CASRRGGPSYNEQFF. The CDR3 nucleotides read TGTGCCAGTAGGCGGGGAGGGCCCTCCTACAATGAGCAGTTCTTC. The rearrangement uses TRBV19 and TRBJ2-1; TRBD2 matches 7 bases. Germline CDR1 is LNHDA and CDR2 is SQIVND (reference sequence). J gave up 0 bases and V 6 bases, and 5 bases lay outside the gene matches. There are 15 residues in the CDR3.

This clone has just a few counts. The chain combines TRBV6-5 with TRBJ1-1; possible D gene TRBD1, 6 bases. V gave up 4 bases and J gave up 4 bases, with 13 bases separating them. This CDR3 contains 14 residues. CDR1 MNHEY and CDR2 SVGAGI come from the germline V gene. DNA of the CDR3: TGTGCCAGCAGTTCCCGGACAGTAGGCACTGAAGCTTTCTTT. Translating gives CASSSRTVGTEAFF.

The rearrangement links TRBV5-6 to TRBJ2-1, with a tentative D call TRBD1 (6 bases). This CDR3 comprises 15 residues. V was pared by 4 bases and J by 6 bases, with 17 bases between. CDR1 and CDR2 from the germline V gene are SGHDT and YYEEEE. The CDR3, as DNA: TGTGCCAGCAGCGCGTCACAGGGATTGTTCAATGAGCAGTTCTTC. This encodes CASSASQGLFNEQFF.

This clone was picked up one time. The rearrangement links TRBV25-1 to TRBJ2-1; TRBD2 aligns across 10 bases. The CDR3 has 15 amino acids. The V and J ends lost 5 bases and 9 bases, in that order; junction bases with no gene match: 10. Germline V CDR1 and CDR2: MGHDK, SYGVNS. In DNA, the CDR3 is TGTGCCAGCAGTACGGGCAGCGGGGGGGTGGGTGAGCAGTTCTTC. This codes for CASSTGSGGVGEQFF.

This clone was seen a single time. The chain has TRBV6-5 and TRBJ1-4, with 9 bases fitting TRBD1. The CDR3 contains 15 residues. The ends lost 6 bases at V and 8 bases at J; junction bases unmatched: 10. Germline V gene sequence: CDR1 MNHEY, CDR2 SVGAGI. CDR3 amino acids: CASRAAGTGYEKLFF. As DNA, the CDR3 is TGTGCCAGCAGAGCCGCCGGGACAGGGTACGAAAAACTGTTTTTT.

The chain employs TRBV29-1 and TRBJ2-1; 9 bases map to TRBD1. Germline assignment: CDR1 SQVTM and CDR2 ANQGSEA. CDR3 length: 15 residues. Unmatched junction bases numbered 2, after V lost 1 base and J lost 1 base. The CDR3 region is CSVEAGTGSYNEQFF. The CDR3 DNA is TGCAGCGTTGAAGCGGGGACAGGGTCCTACAATGAGCAGTTCTTC.

V and J are TRBV19 and TRBJ1-5, with a tentative D call TRBD1 (6 bases). The V end was cut by 6 bases, the J end by 0 bases, with 12 bases between. This CDR3 region has 15 residues. The germline V gene encodes CDR1 LNHDA and CDR2 SQIVND (reference sequence). The CDR3 nucleotides are TGTGCCAGTAGGACCACACAGGGTAGCAATCAGCCCCAGCATTTT. This translates into CASRTTQGSNQPQHF.

The J gene is TRBJ1-5, the V gene TRBV6-5; a possible D gene is TRBD1 (5 bases). The CDR3 extends over 15 amino acids. Trimming took off 6 bases at V and 0 bases at J, with 12 bases between the two ends. From germline, CDR1 is MNHEY and CDR2 SVGAGI. The CDR3 DNA is TGTGCCAGCAGCACGGGGGGGGATAGCAATCAGCCCCAGCATTTT. Translation: CASSTGGDSNQPQHF.

This clone was recorded once. The rearrangement links TRBV5-4 to TRBJ1-3, with unresolved D. The germline V gene has CDR1 SGHNT and CDR2 YYREEE (reference sequence). With 7 bases removed from V and 4 bases from J, the gap between germline ends came to 12 bases. The CDR3 loop spans 13 amino acids. The DNA for the CDR3 is TGTGCCAGCGGCTCCGTTTTAGGAAACACCATATATTTT. It yields the protein CASGSVLGNTIYF.

The gene calls are TRBV7-9 and TRBJ2-3; weak D call: TRBD2 (5 bases). The CDR3 contains 13 residues. CDR1 and CDR2 (germline): SEHNR, FQNEAQ (reference sequence). Trimming removed 7 bases from V and 4 bases from J, with 12 bases in between. The CDR3 coding sequence is TGTGCCAGCACCAAACCGGGGTCAGATACGCAGTATTTT. Its protein product is CASTKPGSDTQYF.

The chain employs TRBV5-6 and TRBJ1-4, with TRBD1 identical over 11 bases. The germline gives CDR1 SGHDT, CDR2 YYEEEE. J lost 3 bases, V lost 4 bases, and 2 bases had no gene match. CDR3 length: 15 amino acids. The CDR3, as DNA: TGTGCCAGCAGCCGGACAGGGGGCCCTAATGAAAAACTGTTTTTT. Encoded protein: CASSRTGGPNEKLFF.

The chain combines TRBV4-1 with TRBJ2-2; D gene unclear. This CDR3 spans 15 amino acids. Trimming cost V 4 bases and J 7 bases, with 16 bases left between them. Looked up from germline, CDR1 is MGHRA and CDR2 is YSYEKL. CDR3 protein: CASSLRLTFDGELFF. Here the CDR3 DNA reads TGCGCCAGCAGCCTACGACTTACTTTCGACGGGGAGCTGTTTTTT.

This clone was recorded once. The chain is built from TRBV7-2 and TRBJ1-2; 9 bases are a match to TRBD1. Germline trimming cut 3 bases from V and 5 bases from J; bases unmatched to any gene: 7. The CDR3 has 15 amino acids. Germline lookup yields CDR1 SGHTA and CDR2 FQGNSA. The CDR3 reads CASSLGGTGNYGYTF. The CDR3 DNA sequence: TGTGCCAGCAGCTTGGGAGGGACAGGGAATTATGGCTACACCTTC.

The chain couples TRBV6-6 to TRBJ1-1; D ambiguous. The CDR3 is 13 residues long. V lost 2 bases and J 1 base, leaving 5 bases between the germline ends. CDR1 MNHNY and CDR2 SVGAGI come from the germline V gene (reference sequence). CDR3 in amino acids: CASSYTTNTEAFF. DNA of the CDR3: TGTGCCAGCAGTTACACTACGAACACTGAAGCTTTCTTT.

The rearrangement joins TRBV7-8 to TRBJ1-5; no definite D call. V lost 3 bases and J 5 bases, leaving 8 bases between the germline ends. Germline CDR1 reads SGHVS; CDR2 reads FQNEAQ. The CDR3 sequence is 13 residues long. CDR3 amino acids: CASSFTDYQPQHF. The CDR3 DNA is TGTGCCAGCAGCTTTACAGATTATCAGCCCCAGCATTTT.

The chain employs TRBV5-1 and TRBJ1-2; D is undetermined. V lost 4 bases and J lost 4, with 17 bases in between. The CDR3 covers 15 residues. The germline V gene has CDR1 SGHRS and CDR2 YFSETQ. In DNA form, the CDR3 reads TGCGCCAGCAGCCCCGCCTTACTTGAAACCTATGGCTACACCTTC. It specifies CASSPALLETYGYTF.

The chain joins TRBV27 to TRBJ1-5; the D is unclear. The CDR3 length is 14 residues. Per germline, CDR1 MNHEY and CDR2 SMNVEV (reference sequence). Deletions cut 3 bases from V and 6 bases from J, with 12 bases between. In DNA form, the CDR3 reads TGTGCCAGCAGTTTGTCGGGGAAAGGTCAGCCCCAGCATTTT. It translates to CASSLSGKGQPQHF.

This clone has only a few counts. Other DNA sequences in the same sample also yield this CDR3. This chain joins TRBV5-1 and TRBJ1-4, with 8 bases lining up with TRBD1. From germline, CDR1 is SGHRS and CDR2 YFSETQ. V dropped 0 bases and J dropped 5; count of bases not matched to a gene: 3. The CDR3 has 15 residues. The CDR3 DNA reads as TGCGCCAGCAGCTTGGGTACAGGGGGAAATGAAAAACTGTTTTTT. It yields the protein CASSLGTGGNEKLFF.

This clone was detected only a few times. CDR3 sequence reads: CASSFAGGRDTGELFF. CDR3 sequence (DNA): TGCGCCAGCAGCTTCGCGGGGGGACGGGACACCGGGGAGCTGTTTTTT. This chain connects TRBV5-1 to TRBJ2-2; TRBD2 aligns across 8 bases. The CDR3 sequence is 16 residues long. Per the germline V gene, CDR1 is SGHRS and CDR2 is YFSETQ. J gave up 3 bases and V 2 bases, and 6 bases lay outside the gene matches. Filled out from reference TRBV5-1 and TRBJ2-2, the complete variable domain reads KAGVTQTPRYLIKTRGQQVTLSCSPISGHRSVSWYQQTPGQGLQFLFEYFSETQRNKGNFPGRFSGRQFSNSRSEMNVSTLELGDSALYLCASSFAGGRDTGELFFGEGSRLTVL.

This clone was seen a single time. One junction end disagrees with the germline gene, perhaps due to a read error. The V gene is TRBV7-9, the J gene TRBJ1-1; D may be TRBD1 (5 bases). The CDR3 runs to 15 residues. From germline, CDR1 is SEHNR and CDR2 FQNEAQ (reference sequence). CDR3 in amino acids: CSSSADRNMNTEAFF. The CDR3 coding sequence is TGTTCCAGCAGCGCCGACAGAAACATGAACACTGAAGCTTTCTTT.

The chain uses TRBV5-4 and TRBJ1-4, with 7 bases lining up with TRBD1. This CDR3 spans 20 amino acids. Germline V gene sequence: CDR1 SGHNT, CDR2 YYREEE (reference sequence). With V trimmed by 4 bases and J by 10 bases, 28 bases remained unmatched. CDR3 in DNA: TGTGCCAGCAGCCTTTCCGGGACAGCCGAGAAAGGGGATCTGTGGGGAAAACTGTTTTTT. Translation gives CASSLSGTAEKGDLWGKLFF.

In its sample, this clone was seen once. The rearrangement links TRBV5-1 to TRBJ2-3, with unresolved D. The germline gives CDR1 SGHRS, CDR2 YFSETQ. The length of the CDR3 is 15 residues. The V end was cut by 2 bases, the J end by 1 base, with 11 bases between. For the CDR3, the DNA is TGCGCCAGCAGCTTTTGGGCAGACGGCACAGATACGCAGTATTTT. It translates to CASSFWADGTDTQYF.

The J gene is TRBJ1-2, the V gene TRBV30; D call uncertain. Germline values: CDR1 GTSNPN, CDR2 SVGIG (reference sequence). The CDR3 extends over 12 amino acids. V lost 7 bases to trimming and J lost 8 bases, with 17 bases between them. CDR3 sequence: CASTDGPGGYTF. CDR3 bases: TGTGCCTCCACCGACGGCCCCGGGGGCTACACCTTC.

This chain links TRBV7-6 with TRBJ1-1, with no clear D. The CDR3 has 14 amino acids. The V gene lost 10 bases and the J gene lost 6 bases, with 21 bases spanning the gap. Per the germline V gene, CDR1 is SGHVS and CDR2 is FNYEAQ. DNA of the CDR3: TGTGCCATCAACGACGAGGGAGTAACGGCTGAAGCTTTCTTT. Protein: CAINDEGVTAEAFF.

The chain has TRBV27 and TRBJ2-3, with 9 nucleotides matching TRBD2. The CDR3 contains 18 residues. The germline V gene encodes CDR1 MNHEY and CDR2 SMNVEV (reference sequence). Trimming removed 5 bases from V and 6 bases from J; junction bases left unmatched: 18. The CDR3, as DNA: TGTGCCAGCAGTCCATCCACGACTAGCGGCCAGTTGGGTGATACGCAGTATTTT. Translated: CASSPSTTSGQLGDTQYF.

J is TRBJ2-1 and V is TRBV6-4; 10 bases are shared with TRBD2. Germline V lookup: CDR1 MRHNA, CDR2 SNTAGT. V was clipped by 4 bases and J by 8 bases; unmatched bases: 11. This CDR3 is 16 amino acids long. Here the CDR3 DNA reads TGTGCCAGCAGTGCCCGCCTAGCGGGAGAGCCGTATGAGCAGTTCTTC. Translated, it gives CASSARLAGEPYEQFF.

This chain links TRBV10-3 with TRBJ2-1; 12 bases are shared with TRBD2. J gave up 7 bases and V 4 bases, and 8 bases lay outside the gene matches. The CDR3 totals 16 residues. The germline V gene encodes CDR1 ENHRY and CDR2 SYGVKD. The CDR3 loop is CAISGSSGGAGNEQFF. The CDR3 DNA follows: TGTGCCATCAGTGGCTCTAGCGGGGGGGCCGGGAATGAGCAGTTCTTC.

The chain is built from TRBV7-2 and TRBJ2-7, with 9 positions matching TRBD2. The ends lost 7 bases at V and 3 bases at J; junction bases unmatched: 13. The germline gives CDR1 SGHTA, CDR2 FQGNSA. This CDR3 region has 16 residues. DNA for the CDR3: TGTGCCAGCAACAACCCAACTAGCGGGTCGATCTACGAGCAGTACTTC. Protein: CASNNPTSGSIYEQYF.

This clone occurred a few times. V usage is TRBV10-3 and J usage is TRBJ2-7; 9 nucleotides align to TRBD1. Trimming took 2 bases from V and 3 from J; bases not matched to a gene: 2. This CDR3 has 14 amino acids. Looked up from germline, CDR1 is ENHRY and CDR2 is SYGVKD. CDR3 sequence (DNA): TGTGCCATCAGTGAGACAGGGGGCTACTACGAGCAGTACTTC. Protein sequence: CAISETGGYYEQYF.

The J gene is TRBJ2-1, the V gene TRBV29-1; maybe TRBD1 (6 bases). With 4 bases removed from V and 0 bases from J, the gap between germline ends came to 16 bases. The CDR3 is 16 amino acids. Germline CDR1 is SQVTM and CDR2 is ANQGSEA. CDR3 region: CSVVARGLSSYNEQFF. CDR3 nucleotides: TGCAGCGTTGTGGCCAGGGGCCTAAGCTCCTACAATGAGCAGTTCTTC.

The chain couples TRBV9 to TRBJ2-1, with 12 positions matching TRBD2. The germline CDR1 and CDR2 sequences are SGDLS and YYNGEE. The CDR3 sequence is 16 residues long. After removal of 5 bases from V and 9 bases from J, the junction contained 12 bases not matched to a gene. CDR3 in DNA: TGTGCCAGCAGTCCAACGGGACTAGCGGGCCTACCTGAGCAGTTCTTC. This gives the protein CASSPTGLAGLPEQFF.

This clone has a single count. The rearrangement joins TRBV12-1 to TRBJ2-3; the D call of TRBD2 is as the table states it, not checked on the DNA. TRBV12-1 is flagged as a pseudogene. This CDR3 contains 13 residues. CDR3: CASSFGTSGRLHF. CDR3 nucleotide sequence: TGTGCCAGCAGCTTCGGGACTAGCGGGCGGCTTCATTTT.